One sample yielded the 22 T cell receptor beta chains listed below, sequenced in a study of cytotoxic CD8 clonotypes in ibrutinib-treated CLL. TCRdb's table, derived via immunoSEQ multiplex PCR, lists solely in-frame clones and lacks some. Among 70,000 to 80,000 clones, over 75% were seen once, and the ten largest hold roughly 7.7%. Sample: PBMCs, taken at disease progression, from a patient treated with ibrutinib. These receptors were obtained from a human donor with chronic lymphocytic leukemia.

This clone was found once. The rearrangement uses TRBV4-1 and TRBJ2-3; 10 nucleotides align to TRBD2. Germline loops: CDR1 MGHRA, CDR2 YSYEKL. This CDR3 has 17 residues. Unmatched junction bases numbered 10, after V lost 4 bases and J lost 3 bases. The CDR3 sequence is CASSLSSSGGLTDTQYF. CDR3 DNA: TGCGCCAGCAGCCTTAGTTCTAGCGGGGGTTTGACAGATACGCAGTATTTT.

This clone was detected only a few times. The V gene is TRBV18, the J gene TRBJ1-5, with D uncertain. The V end lost 4 bases, the J end lost 4 bases, and 14 bases lay between the germline ends. Germline V gives CDR1 KGHSH, CDR2 LQKENI. The CDR3 consists of 15 residues. Here the CDR3 reads CASSLSVGQNQPQHF. CDR3 in DNA: TGTGCCAGCTCACTAAGCGTGGGCCAGAATCAGCCCCAGCATTTT.

The chain carries TRBV6-5 and TRBJ2-7; 9 bases align to TRBD1. Germline loops: CDR1 MNHEY, CDR2 SVGAGI. This CDR3 comprises 15 residues. The ends lost 5 bases at V and 1 base at J; junction bases unmatched: 6. The CDR3 loop is CASSQDRGWSYEQYF. CDR3 sequence (DNA): TGTGCCAGCAGTCAGGACAGGGGATGGTCCTACGAGCAGTACTTC.

V is TRBV6-5 and J is TRBJ2-3; 7 bases align to TRBD1. V lost 6 bases and J lost 7; bases outside the gene matches: 10. This CDR3 contains 14 residues. Per germline, CDR1 MNHEY and CDR2 SVGAGI. The CDR3: CASRVPTGPNTQYF. CDR3 DNA: TGTGCCAGCAGAGTCCCGACAGGGCCAAATACGCAGTATTTT.

The chain carries TRBV19 and TRBJ2-7; the match to TRBD1 covers 7 bases. The CDR3 is 16 residues long. J lost 2 bases, V lost 4 bases, and 11 bases had no gene match. In germline, CDR1 is LNHDA, CDR2 SQIVND (reference sequence). The chain's CDR3 is CASSTRQGRKAYEQYF. The CDR3 DNA reads as TGTGCCAGTAGTACCAGACAGGGCAGGAAGGCCTACGAGCAGTACTTC.

The chain uses TRBV18 and TRBJ1-1; tentative D call: TRBD1 (6 bases). CDR3 length equals 16 residues. Germline CDR1 and CDR2: KGHSH and LQKENI. V was shortened by 6 bases and J by 0 bases, with 17 bases between the two germline ends. The CDR3 loop is CASSLSERTVNTEAFF. CDR3 in DNA: TGTGCCAGCTCGCTTAGCGAAAGGACAGTGAACACTGAAGCTTTCTTT. Based on the CDR3 plus reference TRBV18 and TRBJ1-1, the full variable domain is NAGVMQNPRHLVRRRGQEARLRCSPMKGHSHVYWYRQLPEEGLKFMVYLQKENIIDESGMPKERFSAEFPKEGPSILRIQQVVRGDSAAYFCASSLSERTVNTEAFFGQGTRLTVV.

The chain couples TRBV5-1 to TRBJ1-2; D is perhaps TRBD1 (6 bases). Deletions cut 2 bases from V and 3 bases from J, with 17 bases between. Germline CDR1 reads SGHRS; CDR2 reads YFSETQ. The CDR3 totals 16 residues. CDR3: CASSLGSTGSDYGYTF. The CDR3 nucleotides are TGCGCCAGCAGCTTAGGTTCAACAGGGAGTGACTATGGCTACACCTTC.

The V gene is TRBV6-1, the J gene TRBJ1-2; no clear D. The CDR3 covers 14 residues. Germline CDR1 and CDR2: MNHNS and SASEGT. Trimming cost V 2 bases and J 9 bases, with 16 bases left between them. The CDR3 spells CASSEWVGEDRYTF. Here the CDR3 DNA reads TGTGCCAGCAGTGAATGGGTTGGTGAAGATCGCTACACCTTC.

This chain links TRBV6-5 with TRBJ1-1; D gene unclear. The CDR3 length is 15 residues. V gave up 2 bases and J gave up 1 base, with 11 bases separating them. The V gene's germline CDR1 is MNHEY and CDR2 SVGAGI. CDR3 nucleotide sequence: TGTGCCAGCAGTTACGGGCTTATATCGAACACTGAAGCTTTCTTT. Protein product: CASSYGLISNTEAFF.

The rearrangement links TRBV6-5 to TRBJ1-1; unclear D gene. Trimming shortened V by 7 bases and J by 3 bases, and 12 bases separated the two germline ends. The CDR3 consists of 13 residues. Germline V lookup: CDR1 MNHEY, CDR2 SVGAGI. The CDR3 DNA is TGTGCCAGCACCCTACTGTTTGACACTGAAGCTTTCTTT. Its protein product is CASTLLFDTEAFF.

The CDR3 is CASSRISGTQGWSSYNEQFF. CDR3 nucleotides: TGTGCCAGCAGCCGAATTTCCGGGACCCAAGGCTGGAGCTCCTACAATGAGCAGTTCTTC. V is TRBV7-3 and J is TRBJ2-1, with D tentatively TRBD1 or TRBD2 (5 bases each). The CDR3 is made up of 20 amino acids. Germline assignment: CDR1 SGHTA and CDR2 FQGTGA. The V gene lost 5 bases and the J gene lost 0 bases, with 26 bases spanning the gap.

There are a few counts of this clone. This chain links TRBV16 with TRBJ2-7, with D uncertain. The V end lost 0 bases, the J end lost 4 bases, and 4 bases lay between the germline ends. CDR1 KGHSY and CDR2 FQNENV come from the germline V gene. CDR3 length equals 12 residues. The CDR3 coding sequence is TGTGCCAGCAGCCAATCAGGTTACGAGCAGTACTTC. Amino acid sequence: CASSQSGYEQYF.

The genes are TRBV10-2 and TRBJ2-5; TRBD2 is a possible D gene (6 bases). The V gene's germline CDR1 is WSHSY and CDR2 SAAADI. Deletions cut 4 bases from V and 5 bases from J, with 14 bases between. The CDR3 length is 14 residues. CDR3 DNA: TGCGCCAGCAGTGTTTCGGGAGCCTGGGAGACCCAGTACTTC. Translating it yields CASSVSGAWETQYF.

V gene TRBV6-5 combines with J gene TRBJ1-4; TRBD1 might be the D (5 bases). In germline, CDR1 is MNHEY, CDR2 SVGAGI. Trimming shortened V by 5 bases and J by 5 bases, and 12 bases separated the two germline ends. The length of the CDR3 is 14 residues. In DNA, the CDR3 is TGTGCCAGCAGTGGGGCGTGGCTGAATGAAAAACTGTTTTTT. This encodes CASSGAWLNEKLFF.

This clone appeared once. The chain employs TRBV30 and TRBJ2-1; perhaps TRBD2 as D (5 bases). CDR3 length: 13 amino acids. Germline V gives CDR1 GTSNPN, CDR2 SVGIG (reference sequence). V dropped 3 bases and J dropped 10 bases, with 16 bases sitting between them. The DNA of the CDR3 is TGTGCCTGGAGCCTAGCCGAGACCGGGGAGCAGTTCTTC. It specifies CAWSLAETGEQFF.

V usage is TRBV4-1 and J usage is TRBJ2-3, with a possible D match to TRBD2 (6 bases). The V gene lost 8 bases and the J gene lost 4 bases, with 16 bases spanning the gap. The CDR3 covers 14 residues. Germline V gene lookup returns CDR1 MGHRA and CDR2 YSYEKL. The CDR3 DNA follows: TGCGCCAGCGCCGGGCGGGGCAGGTCAGATACGCAGTATTTT. It specifies CASAGRGRSDTQYF.

The V and J genes are TRBV18 and TRBJ2-3; 8 nucleotides match TRBD2. The CDR3 extends over 15 amino acids. The germline gives CDR1 KGHSH, CDR2 LQKENI. Losses at the gene ends were 2 bases for V and 1 base for J; bases not matched to a gene: 2. The CDR3 region is CASSPTSGGTDTQYF. As DNA, the CDR3 is TGTGCCAGCTCACCAACTAGCGGAGGCACAGATACGCAGTATTTT.

The chain uses TRBV7-9 and TRBJ1-2; weak D call: TRBD1 (6 bases). The length of the CDR3 is 15 residues. V was shortened by 5 bases and J by 6 bases, with 19 bases between the two germline ends. Germline V gives CDR1 SEHNR, CDR2 FQNEAQ (reference sequence). The CDR3 spells CASSLGQSRRDGYTF. Here the CDR3 DNA reads TGTGCCAGCAGCCTAGGACAGAGCCGGAGAGATGGCTACACCTTC.

The chain combines TRBV4-2 with TRBJ2-4; D is unclear. Looked up from germline, CDR1 is LGHNA and CDR2 is YNFKEQ. Between the trimmed V and J ends, which lost 4 bases and 0 bases, there was a span of 7 bases. The CDR3 spans 14 residues. CDR3 protein: CASSRDLAKNIQYF. In nucleotides, the CDR3 is TGTGCCAGCAGCCGAGATCTAGCCAAAAACATTCAGTACTTC.

For the CDR3, the DNA is TGCGCCAGCAGCTTGGCCGGCGGGAGCGGGATAGATACGCAGTATTTT. It encodes CASSLAGGSGIDTQYF. The chain employs TRBV5-1 and TRBJ2-3; 7 nucleotides match TRBD2. The CDR3 is 16 amino acids. V lost 0 bases, J lost 5 bases, and 9 bases stayed unmatched. CDR1 SGHRS and CDR2 YFSETQ come from the germline V gene.

This chain uses TRBV7-9 with TRBJ1-1; possibly TRBD1 for D (6 bases). CDR1 is SEHNR and CDR2 is FQNEAQ in the germline V gene (reference sequence). The CDR3 length is 13 residues. Trimming pared 3 bases from V and 7 bases from J, leaving 12 bases between. CDR3 sequence: CASSLPPRGEAFF. For the CDR3, the DNA is TGTGCCAGCAGCTTGCCCCCCAGGGGTGAAGCTTTCTTT.

The table lists this clone with a few counts. The V gene is TRBV2, the J gene TRBJ2-6, with no clear D. The ends were cut back, 6 bases at V and 9 bases at J, with 9 bases in the middle. There are 12 residues in the CDR3. Germline V gene sequence: CDR1 SNHLY, CDR2 FYNNEI. DNA of the CDR3: TGTGCCAGCAGCCAGGATGACAACGTCCTGACTTTC. Protein: CASSQDDNVLTF.